A selection of T cell receptor beta chains follows, all from one sample in a study of CD8+ T cells in alopecia areata. This table comes from immunoSEQ multiplex PCR, and its TCRdb copy is limited to in-frame clones, with some not included. This sample has approximately 150,000 clones; around 87% occur once, and the top ten carry about 14%. This material consisted of CD8+ T cells sorted from blood, taken at week 0. These receptor sequences come from a human donor with alopecia areata. The CDR3 runs from the conserved cysteine through the conserved F or W. The order of the fields is CDR3 protein, CDR3 DNA, V gene, D gene, clone size, J gene. A D gene is named only where the DNA matches it firmly. A clone size is listed for some rows: how often the clone was seen (once, few, many), or a class if it is expanded.

CASSPLYSPIIHPLHF TGTGCCAGCAGTCCCCTTTACTCTCCTATAATTCACCCCCTCCACTTT TRBV27 NA NA TRBJ1-6
CASSSMLRGPPGLKNIQYF TGTGCCAGCAGCTCTATGCTGAGGGGACCTCCGGGTCTAAAAAACATTCAGTACTTC TRBV7-9 NA NA TRBJ2-4
CASSLVSGGTEAFF TGTGCCAGCAGCTTAGTTTCAGGGGGCACTGAAGCTTTCTTT TRBV7-9 TRBD1 NA TRBJ1-1
CASSLDKWGSQETQYF TGTGCCAGCAGCTTAGATAAATGGGGTTCCCAAGAGACCCAGTACTTC TRBV11-2 NA once TRBJ2-5
CASSSGTSGNYNEQFF TGTGCCAGCAGTTCCGGGACTAGCGGGAACTACAATGAGCAGTTCTTC TRBV27 TRBD2 NA TRBJ2-1
CSVGTIAGYTF TGCAGCGTAGGGACCATTGCTGGCTACACCTTC TRBV29-1 NA NA TRBJ1-2
CASSLSSTYEQYF TGTGCCAGCAGTTTATCAAGTACCTACGAGCAGTACTTC TRBV27 NA NA TRBJ2-7
CASSGVQEVYYEQYF TGTGCCAGTAGTGGGGTCCAGGAGGTGTACTACGAGCAGTACTTC TRBV19 NA NA TRBJ2-7
CASSIVHSGATEAFF TGTGCCAGTAGTATAGTTCACAGTGGCGCCACTGAAGCTTTCTTT TRBV19 NA few TRBJ1-1
CAWSWAGGANEQFF TGTGCCTGGAGTTGGGCGGGGGGAGCGAATGAGCAGTTCTTC TRBV30 TRBD2 NA TRBJ2-1
CASSSLGEQYF TGTGCCAGCAGCTCCCTAGGCGAGCAGTACTTC TRBV7-9 NA once TRBJ2-7
CASSQGSGDTQYF TGTGCCAGCAGCCAAGGAAGCGGAGATACGCAGTATTTT TRBV14 NA NA TRBJ2-3
CASSDATGMTDTQYF TGTGCCAGCAGCGACGCGACAGGGATGACAGATACGCAGTATTTT TRBV9 TRBD1 NA TRBJ2-3
CSAGRVGETDTQYF TGCAGCGCCGGTAGGGTCGGCGAAACAGATACGCAGTATTTT TRBV29-1 NA once TRBJ2-3
CASSEIGLAEIYNEQFF TGTGCCAGTAGTGAGATCGGACTAGCGGAGATATACAATGAGCAGTTCTTC TRBV19 TRBD2 NA TRBJ2-1
CASSLIGLSNEQFF TGTGCCAGCAGTTTAATTGGACTAAGTAATGAGCAGTTCTTC TRBV27 NA NA TRBJ2-1
CASSWGNNEQYF TGTGCCAGCTCTTGGGGAAACAACGAGCAGTACTTC TRBV2 NA NA TRBJ2-7
CASSATRVEQFF TGTGCCAGCAGCGCCACCCGGGTTGAGCAGTTCTTC TRBV7-8 NA NA TRBJ2-1
CASSLAHLGADTQYF TGTGCCAGCAGCTTAGCACACCTTGGGGCAGATACGCAGTATTTT TRBV7-2 NA NA TRBJ2-3
CASSYSRNTEAFF TGTGCCAGCAGTTACTCCCGGAACACTGAAGCTTTCTTT TRBV6-5 NA once TRBJ1-1
CASSLASTDQGETQYF TGTGCCAGCAGCCTAGCGTCGACGGACCAGGGAGAGACCCAGTACTTC TRBV7-9 NA few TRBJ2-5
CASSRAYEQYF TGTGCCAGCAGCCGAGCCTACGAGCAGTACTTC TRBV7-9 NA few TRBJ2-7